This T cell receptor beta chain is from a study of T cells in Graves' hyperthyroidism and ophthalmopathy. The germline CDR1 and CDR2 sequences are DFQATT and SNEGSKA (reference sequence). V lost 1 base and J lost 7, with 20 bases in between. The CDR3 spans 16 residues. Clinical Activity Scores of at least 3, NOSPECS grades of at least 4 and durations under 3 months characterized ophthalmopathy patients. Template material for amplifying TCR beta CDR3 regions consisted of RNA transcripts. First-round RT-PCR targeting the TCR CDR3 was performed with the HTBI primer set. TCRdb reprocessed the multiplex PCR reads with MiXCR, giving one entry per CDR3 protein. The data hold around 50,000 distinct CDR3 sequences, with less than 60% observed a single time. In regard to this clonotype: Its antigen is not known.

Study-wide points: Model-based prediction identified ophthalmopathy a median 6.5 months prior to its onset.

The chain carries TRBV20-1 and TRBJ2-1; TRBD2 is a possible D gene (7 bases). The TCR sequence derives from a woman aged 45-65 years with Graves' ophthalmopathy. Input material: blood. This CDR3 reads CSARVGGSGGANEQFF. The CDR3 DNA sequence: TGCAGTGCTAGAGTCGGGGGAAGTGGGGGGGCGAATGAGCAGTTCTTC.